These 6 T cell receptor beta chains were sequenced from one sample in a study of blood T cell repertoires in COVID-19. Produced via immunoSEQ multiplex PCR; TCRdb's table is partial and in-frame only. The table records about 47,000 clones, nearly 70% of them present only once. Sequenced: peripheral blood. Every receptor here comes from a man aged 80 or over with acute or convalescent COVID-19.

The chain recombines TRBV6-5 with TRBJ1-2; the match to TRBD1 covers 9 bases. Germline CDR1 MNHEY, CDR2 SVGAGI. This CDR3 has 14 amino acids. With V trimmed by 6 bases and J by 3 bases, 5 bases remained unmatched. The CDR3 sequence is CASSQQGAYYGYTF. The DNA of the CDR3 is TGTGCCAGCAGCCAACAGGGGGCCTACTATGGCTACACCTTC.

The rearrangement links TRBV29-1 to TRBJ1-1, with 7 bases fitting TRBD1. The V and J ends lost 7 bases and 0 bases, in that order; junction bases with no gene match: 5. Germline CDR1 SQVTM, CDR2 ANQGSEA. The CDR3 runs 13 residues. The CDR3 spells CSGAGQVNTEAFF. CDR3 DNA: TGCAGCGGGGCAGGACAGGTGAACACTGAAGCTTTCTTT.

J is TRBJ1-2 and V is TRBV5-1; D perhaps matches TRBD1 (5 bases). CDR1 is SGHRS and CDR2 is YFSETQ in the germline V gene. V was trimmed by 1 base and J by 3 bases, leaving 7 bases between them. This CDR3 has 13 amino acids. CDR3 sequence (DNA): TGCGCCAGCAGCTTGTCGGGGGACTATGGCTACACCTTC. Translating it yields CASSLSGDYGYTF.

V and J are TRBV28 and TRBJ2-7, with D possibly being TRBD1 (5 bases). The CDR3 runs to 13 residues. Per the germline V gene, CDR1 is MDHEN and CDR2 is SYDVKM. Trimming shortened V by 6 bases and J by 6 bases, and 15 bases separated the two germline ends. CDR3 bases: TGTGCCAGCAGCAGGCCAGGGAAATCCGAGCAGTACTTC. Protein: CASSRPGKSEQYF.

The V gene is TRBV3-1 (or the pseudogene TRBV3-2), the J gene TRBJ2-5; 11 bases are a match to TRBD1. The germline V gene has CDR1 LGHDT and CDR2 YNNKEL (reference sequence). Unmatched junction bases numbered 5, after V lost 6 bases and J lost 5 bases. CDR3 size: 14 residues. The CDR3, as DNA: TGTGCCAGCAGGGACAGGGGGCTTTGGGAGACCCAGTACTTC. As protein: CASRDRGLWETQYF.

The V and J genes are TRBV7-2 and TRBJ2-1; TRBD2 agrees at 13 bases. Trimming at V came to 5 bases and at J to 6 bases, leaving 7 bases not matched to a gene. This CDR3 has 16 residues. In germline, CDR1 is SGHTA, CDR2 FQGNSA. CDR3 coding DNA: TGTGCCAGCAGCCCGGCGGGACTAGCGGGAAGCAATGAGCAGTTCTTC. This sequence encodes CASSPAGLAGSNEQFF.